Given below is one T cell receptor beta chain in context. Assay: immunoSEQ multiplex PCR; the TCRdb copy retains only in-frame clones and omits some. The table records some 100,000 clones, roughly nine tenths of them present only once. Unmatched junction bases numbered 7, after V lost 6 bases and J lost 0 bases. The V gene's germline CDR1 is MNHEY and CDR2 SMNVEV (reference sequence). This CDR3 is 16 amino acids long. The data belong to a study of blood T cell repertoires in COVID-19. Overall study: Spain, Italy and the United States supplied samples that represented acute and convalescent COVID-19.

The receptor comes from a man aged 50 to 60 with acute or convalescent COVID-19. The source material was peripheral blood. The chain carries TRBV27 and TRBJ2-2, with 7 bases aligning to TRBD1. CDR3 in DNA: TGTGCCAGCAGAAAACAGGGGATGTCGAACACCGGGGAGCTGTTTTTT. Its translation: CASRKQGMSNTGELFF.